The next 11 T cell receptor beta chains were all read from a single sample in a study of CD8+ T cells in alopecia areata. Cells pooled from cutaneous lymph nodes were sorted on CD4, CD8alpha, NKG2D, NKG2ACE and other markers. Sequencing relied on a cDNA template that was reverse transcribed from extracted RNA. TCRdb's table, derived via immunoSEQ multiplex PCR, lists solely in-frame clones and lacks some. This sample comprises approximately 280,000 clones, none seen once only. Sequenced input: CD4+ T cells sorted from a lymph node. The receptor source for this set is a C3H/HeJ mouse with alopecia areata. The MHC haplotype of this mouse line is H2-k.

This clone was observed a handful of times. Any gene name here is a mouse gene name. CDR3 DNA (partial): TGTGCCAGCAGTATCACCGGGACAGGGACCTAT. It specifies CASSITGTGTY. The CDR3 in full is CASSITGTGTYEQYF. V and J are TRBV19 and TRBJ2-7, with 9 bases aligning to TRBD1. Read coverage stops 4 residues before the CDR3 terminus; the germline J gene supplies the remainder. CDR1 and CDR2 from the germline V gene are FNHDT and SITEND (reference sequence). The CDR3 contains 15 residues. The ends lost 2 bases at V and 2 bases at J; junction bases unmatched: 5.

This clone was found a few times. The gene names given are mouse names. The CDR3 is cut off 4 residues early in the read; its end comes from the germline J gene. This chain uses TRBV19 with TRBJ2-7; 10 nucleotides agree with TRBD2. Germline CDR1 FNHDT, CDR2 SITEND (reference sequence). The CDR3 has 14 amino acids. CDR3 region: CASSGGTGVYEQYF. Partial CDR3 DNA: TGTGCCAGCAGTGGAGGGACTGGGGTATAT. Full variable domain (remainder filled in from reference TRBV19 and TRBJ2-7): GGIITQTPKFLIGQEGQKLTLKCQQNFNHDTMYWYRQDSGKGLRLIYYSITENDLQKGDLSEGYDASREKKSSFSLTVTSAQKNEMAVFLCASSGGTGVYEQYFGPGTRLTVL.

Details on this clone: Gene names follow the mouse nomenclature. The CDR3 goes on 4 residues after the read ends, and that part is filled in from the germline J gene. The rearrangement links TRBV31 to TRBJ1-2, with D possibly TRBD1 on 5 matching bases. The CDR3 sequence is 14 residues long. CDR1 and CDR2 from the germline V gene are GKSSPN and SITVG. V lost 1 base, J lost 0 bases, and 9 bases lay in between. The DNA read from the CDR3 is TGTGCCTGGAGTCCCGAGACAGCAAACTCC. It is translated as CAWSPETANS. The complete CDR3 reads CAWSPETANSDYTF.

Concerning this clone itself: The listed genes are named as in mouse. The read ends 4 residues early relative to the CDR3; the germline J gene fills the gap. The V gene is TRBV14, the J gene TRBJ2-4; 7 bases agree with TRBD2. With 4 bases clipped from V and 0 bases from J, the junction kept 2 bases outside the gene matches. Germline V CDR1 and CDR2: SGHDT, FRDEAV. CDR3 length equals 14 residues. The sequenced CDR3 bases are TGTGCCAGCAGTCCCTGGGGGAGTCAAAAC. Protein sequence: CASSPWGSQN. The CDR3 in full is CASSPWGSQNTLYF. Full variable domain (outside the CDR3, taken from reference TRBV14 and TRBJ2-4): EAGVTQSPRYAVLQEGQAVSFWCDPISGHDTLYWYQQPRDQGPQLLVYFRDEAVIDNSQLPSDRFSAVRPKGTNSTLKIQSAKQGDTATYLCASSPWGSQNTLYFGAGTRLSVL.

This clone has just a few counts. Here the gene names and germline are mouse. The missing CDR3 end, 4 residues past where the read stops, is filled in from the germline J gene. The same CDR3 also results from other DNA sequences found in this sample. This rearrangement joins TRBV5 to TRBJ2-3, with a weak D call TRBD1 (5 bases). The CDR3 is 15 residues long. The germline V gene encodes CDR1 LGHNA and CDR2 YNLKQL (reference sequence). Trimming removed 2 bases at V and 1 base at J, with 10 bases between. This CDR3 is CASSQTGGGAETLYF. CDR3 DNA (partial): TGTGCCAGCAGCCAAACAGGAGGGGGTGCAGAA.

Regarding this clone: Mouse names are used for the genes. The observed sequence ends 3 residues before the CDR3 terminus, with the missing tail filled in from the germline J gene. The chain is built from TRBV19 and TRBJ1-6; 8 bases line up with TRBD1. TRBJ1-6 falls under the ORF class, with uncertain function. The CDR3 has 16 amino acids. With 2 bases clipped from V and 2 bases from J, the junction kept 3 bases outside the gene matches. Germline-derived CDR1 and CDR2 are FNHDT and SITEND (reference sequence). The CDR3 loop reads CASSIPGGAYNSPLYF. The part of the CDR3 DNA that was read is TGTGCCAGCAGTATTCCAGGGGGCGCCTATAATTCGCCC.

This clone has just a few counts. Genes and germline come from the mouse. The CDR3 end falls 4 residues outside the read, so it is completed with the germline J gene. J is TRBJ2-1 and V is TRBV19; 8 bases agree with TRBD1. With V trimmed by 5 bases and J by 6 bases, 4 bases remained unmatched. CDR3 size: 13 residues. The V gene's germline CDR1 is FNHDT and CDR2 SITEND (reference sequence). The part of the CDR3 DNA that was read is TGTGCCAGCAGGGACAGGGAGGGTGCT. Residues: CASRDREGA. The entire CDR3 protein reads CASRDREGAEQFF.

With respect to this clone: These gene names are mouse names. The read stops 4 residues short of the end of the CDR3; the missing end is completed from the germline J gene. This sequence joins TRBV13-2 and TRBJ2-5; the D gene is possibly TRBD2 (7 bases). The CDR3 has 15 amino acids. Per the germline V gene, CDR1 is NNHNN and CDR2 is SYGAGS (reference sequence). The CDR3 bases that were read are TGTGCCAGCGGTGATGCGAGGGGGGCAGGGGAC. Its protein is CASGDARGAGD. In full, the CDR3 is CASGDARGAGDTQYF.

This clone was counted many times. These gene names are mouse names. The read gets to within 4 residues of the CDR3 end, and the germline J gene fills in the rest. Within the sample, other DNA sequences also encode this same CDR3. The rearrangement uses TRBV13-1 and TRBJ2-7, with no clear D. Germline lookup yields CDR1 NSHNY and CDR2 SYGAGN. This CDR3 is 11 amino acids long. CDR3 protein: CASSDSYEQYF. CDR3 bases read: TGTGCCAGCAGTGACAGTTAT.

For this clone: Gene names are the mouse ones. The read comes to an end 4 residues before the CDR3 does, leaving the germline J gene to fill in the end. The chain employs TRBV13-1 and TRBJ2-1, with D hard to call. The CDR3 is made up of 14 amino acids. Looked up from germline, CDR1 is NSHNY and CDR2 is SYGAGN. Trimming stripped 4 bases from V and 0 bases from J, with 8 bases between. CDR3 bases read: TGTGCCAGCAGTATCGCAGCTAACTATGCT. It yields the protein CASSIAANYA. The whole CDR3 reads CASSIAANYAEQFF.

This clone turned up a few times. Any gene name here is a mouse gene name. The same CDR3 also results from other DNA sequences found in this sample. The part of the CDR3 DNA that was read is TGTGCCTGGAGCCTCCTGGGGGCCCAAGAC. Amino acids: CAWSLLGAQD. The complete CDR3 reads CAWSLLGAQDTQYF. The rearrangement links TRBV31 to TRBJ2-5; TRBD2 is a possible D gene (7 bases). The observed sequence ends 4 residues before the CDR3 terminus, with the missing tail filled in from the germline J gene. The length of the CDR3 is 14 residues. CDR1 is GKSSPN, CDR2 SITVG, per germline. V dropped 3 bases and J dropped 2 bases, with 12 bases sitting between them.